These 31 T cell receptor beta chains share one sample of origin, sequenced in a study of cytomegalovirus exposure and HLA in healthy donors (dated by TCRdb to the late 2010s). The method behind the library was the immunoSEQ multiplex PCR assay. For the multiplex PCR, a mixture combining 60 forward primers for TCR Vbeta segments and 13 reverse primers for TCR Jbeta segments was used. This is the immuneACCESS table as TCRdb keeps it, with only in-frame sequences that have V and J called. A part of the clones is gone; compared with another copy, unresolved V genes explain less than half, and the rest is unexplained. This sample is represented by some 60,000 clones; more than 70% of them were singletons. The ten most abundant clones make up roughly 5.6% of the sample. The sample taken for sequencing was PBMCs. The source is a male donor in good health and CMV-seronegative.

The chain combines TRBV5-5 with TRBJ2-7, with 7 bases lining up with TRBD2. Germline-derived CDR1 and CDR2 are SGHKS and YYEKEE (reference sequence). CDR3 length: 15 amino acids. With 1 base clipped from V and 1 base from J, the junction kept 5 bases outside the gene matches. The CDR3 sequence: CASSLWGGASYEQYF. The DNA of the CDR3 is TGTGCCAGCAGCTTGTGGGGAGGGGCTTCCTACGAGCAGTACTTC.

The chain recombines TRBV7-2 with TRBJ2-5; 8 nucleotides match TRBD2. This CDR3 is 16 amino acids long. V trimming: 5 bases; J trimming: 2 bases; junction bases outside the gene matches: 10. Germline CDR1 SGHTA, CDR2 FQGNSA. The CDR3 DNA reads TGTGCCAGCAGCCCCAACATCGGCGGGGGGCAAGAGACCCAGTACTTC. It encodes CASSPNIGGGQETQYF.

This sequence joins TRBV7-2 and TRBJ2-1; 7 bases match TRBD1. The CDR3 consists of 18 residues. Germline V gene data show CDR1 as SGHTA and CDR2 as FQGNSA. V dropped 5 bases and J dropped 0; count of bases not matched to a gene: 13. The CDR3 DNA is TGTGCCAGCAGCCCCCAGACAGGGAAATTGGGCTCCTACAATGAGCAGTTCTTC. As protein: CASSPQTGKLGSYNEQFF.

The chain has TRBV6-1 and TRBJ1-2, with 10 nucleotides matching TRBD1. The CDR3 is 16 residues long. Germline trimming cut 0 bases from V and 4 bases from J; bases unmatched to any gene: 5. Germline loops: CDR1 MNHNS, CDR2 SASEGT. The CDR3 nucleotides are TGTGCCAGCAGTGAAGCGGCCGGGACAGGGGCCTATGGCTACACCTTC. Amino acids: CASSEAAGTGAYGYTF.

V gene TRBV18 combines with J gene TRBJ1-1; weak D call: TRBD1 (5 bases). The CDR3 consists of 13 residues. Germline lookup yields CDR1 KGHSH and CDR2 LQKENI. V lost 6 bases to trimming and J lost 4 bases, with 12 bases between them. This CDR3 reads CASSDLRGTEAFF. The CDR3 DNA reads as TGTGCCAGCTCCGACCTAAGGGGCACTGAAGCTTTCTTT.

This chain connects TRBV6-1 to TRBJ2-5; 8 bases map to TRBD1. With the DNA end fitting TRBJ2-7 better, the J assignment may be wrong. This CDR3 has 16 amino acids. In germline, CDR1 is MNHNS, CDR2 SASEGT. The CDR3 spells CASSEYSAGGAHEQYF. DNA for the CDR3: TGTGCCAGCAGTGAATACTCGGCAGGGGGCGCGCACGAGCAGTACTTC.

This rearrangement joins TRBV13 to TRBJ1-2, with 11 bases identical to TRBD1. CDR3 size: 17 residues. Germline CDR1 reads PRHDT; CDR2 reads FYEKMQ (reference sequence). Trimming at V came to 0 bases and at J to 1 base, leaving 4 bases not matched to a gene. The CDR3 loop reads CASSLGDRGRDNYGYTF. The CDR3 region has the DNA TGTGCCAGCAGCTTAGGGGACAGGGGGCGAGATAACTATGGCTACACCTTC. The full variable domain, in which reference TRBV13 and TRBJ1-2 provide the parts outside the CDR3, is AAGVIQSPRHLIKEKRETATLKCYPIPRHDTVYWYQQGPGQDPQFLISFYEKMQSDKGSIPDRFSAQQFSDYHSELNMSSLELGDSALYFCASSLGDRGRDNYGYTFGSGTRLTVV.

This chain uses TRBV7-2 with TRBJ1-2, with 9 nucleotides matching TRBD1. V lost 5 bases and J lost 6; bases outside the gene matches: 7. The germline V gene encodes CDR1 SGHTA and CDR2 FQGNSA. The CDR3 consists of 14 residues. CDR3: CASSLGQGMDGYTF. The CDR3, as DNA: TGTGCCAGCAGCCTTGGACAGGGGATGGATGGCTACACCTTC.

This sequence joins TRBV6-6 and TRBJ1-1; D uncertain. Germline CDR1 and CDR2: MNHNY and SVGAGI (reference sequence). This CDR3 has 12 residues. Trimming shortened V by 5 bases and J by 6 bases, and 10 bases separated the two germline ends. The CDR3 sequence is CASSQQSSEAFF. DNA for the CDR3: TGTGCCAGCAGTCAACAGTCTTCTGAAGCTTTCTTT.

This chain uses TRBV5-8 with TRBJ1-5, with D maybe TRBD1 (6 bases). The CDR3 spans 14 residues. Germline V CDR1 and CDR2: SGHTS, YDEGEE. V was clipped by 4 bases and J by 4 bases, with 12 bases between them. CDR3: CASSPGRGNQPQHF. The CDR3 DNA follows: TGTGCCAGCAGCCCGGGGAGGGGGAATCAGCCCCAGCATTTT.

The chain couples TRBV6-5 to TRBJ2-5, with D perhaps TRBD1 (5 bases). TRBJ2-7 explains the end of the DNA better; the J call may be wrong. CDR3 length equals 13 residues. Germline V lookup: CDR1 MNHEY, CDR2 SVGAGI. As DNA, the CDR3 is TGTGCCAGCAGCCGAGACAGCATCTACGAGCAGTACTTC. Residues: CASSRDSIYEQYF.

This rearrangement joins TRBV28 to TRBJ2-7, with TRBD1 matching over 8 bases. The ends lost 6 bases at V and 3 bases at J; junction bases unmatched: 7. The CDR3 loop spans 14 amino acids. The V gene's germline CDR1 is MDHEN and CDR2 SYDVKM. CDR3 region: CASRAGTGLYEQYF. The CDR3 DNA is TGTGCCAGCAGGGCCGGGACAGGCCTCTACGAGCAGTACTTC. Full variable domain (remainder filled in from reference TRBV28 and TRBJ2-7): DVKVTQSSRYLVKRTGEKVFLECVQDMDHENMFWYRQDPGLGLRLIYFSYDVKMKEKGDIPEGYSVSREKKERFSLILESASTNQTSMYLCASRAGTGLYEQYFGPGTRLTVT.

The chain has TRBV7-3 and TRBJ2-1, with a possible D match to TRBD2 (6 bases). Germline V gene sequence: CDR1 SGHTA, CDR2 FQGTGA. V lost 6 bases, J lost 7 bases, and 10 bases lay in between. The CDR3 is 12 residues long. The CDR3 DNA reads TGTGCCAGCAGGGGCGCGGGGAATGAGCAGTTCTTC. It encodes CASRGAGNEQFF.

The chain uses TRBV30 and TRBJ1-1; no reliable D call. The germline V gene has CDR1 GTSNPN and CDR2 SVGIG (reference sequence). Between the trimmed V and J ends, which lost 1 base and 4 bases, there was a span of 7 bases. The CDR3 is made up of 12 amino acids. Here the CDR3 DNA reads TGTGCCTGGAGTGGCGGGATCACTGAAGCTTTCTTT. Its protein product is CAWSGGITEAFF.

This clone was seen just once. The chain is built from TRBV4-3 and TRBJ2-7; maybe TRBD2 (6 bases). This CDR3 is 15 amino acids long. V shed 0 bases and J shed 1 base, with 10 bases lying between them. CDR1 LGHNA and CDR2 YSLEER come from the germline V gene. The CDR3 sequence is CASSQEGGQSYEQYF. CDR3 coding DNA: TGCGCCAGCAGCCAAGAGGGAGGTCAGTCCTACGAGCAGTACTTC.

V usage is TRBV4-3 and J usage is TRBJ2-5, with 9 bases aligning to TRBD2. This CDR3 region has 12 residues. V was pared by 3 bases and J by 9 bases, with 2 bases of the junction left unmatched. The germline CDR1 and CDR2 sequences are LGHNA and YSLEER. The CDR3 here is CASSQAGGPQYF. The CDR3 bases are TGCGCCAGCAGCCAGGCGGGGGGGCCCCAGTACTTC.

V gene TRBV9 combines with J gene TRBJ1-2; D not resolved. CDR1 and CDR2 from the germline V gene are SGDLS and YYNGEE. The CDR3 contains 14 residues. Deletions cut 4 bases from V and 4 bases from J, with 14 bases between. The CDR3 DNA is TGTGCCAGCAGCACCTTGGAGGGTGGCTATGGCTACACCTTC. Its protein product is CASSTLEGGYGYTF.

The chain couples TRBV4-2 to TRBJ2-2; no clear D. CDR1 and CDR2 from the germline V gene are LGHNA and YNFKEQ. The CDR3 totals 16 residues. V was shortened by 0 bases and J by 5 bases, with 13 bases between the two germline ends. CDR3 loop: CASSQESAQATGELFF. The DNA for the CDR3 is TGTGCCAGCAGCCAAGAATCGGCCCAGGCGACCGGGGAGCTGTTTTTT.

The gene calls are TRBV16 and TRBJ2-1; 8 bases are a match to TRBD1. Trimming at V came to 5 bases and at J to 3 bases, leaving 6 bases not matched to a gene. The CDR3 has 15 residues. CDR1 KGHSY and CDR2 FQNENV come from the germline V gene. The CDR3 here is CASSLDREIYNEQFF. CDR3 coding DNA: TGTGCCAGCAGCTTGGACAGGGAGATCTACAATGAGCAGTTCTTC.

The V gene is TRBV14, the J gene TRBJ1-1, with D unresolved. Per germline, CDR1 SGHDN and CDR2 FVKESK. The CDR3 runs to 16 residues. Trimming shortened V by 0 bases and J by 1 base, and 12 bases separated the two germline ends. The DNA of the CDR3 is TGTGCCAGCAGCCAAGACTTGTTTCGGGGGAACACTGAAGCTTTCTTT. Its protein is CASSQDLFRGNTEAFF.

This clone was seen a single time. The chain links TRBV7-2 to TRBJ2-7; D is possibly TRBD1 (5 bases). The V end lost 5 bases, the J end lost 0 bases, and 11 bases lay between the germline ends. This CDR3 region has 14 residues. Per the germline V gene, CDR1 is SGHTA and CDR2 is FQGNSA. This CDR3 is CASSIYGASYEQYF. CDR3 bases: TGTGCCAGCAGCATATATGGGGCCTCCTACGAGCAGTACTTC.

The rearrangement joins TRBV7-3 to TRBJ2-3, with TRBD2 matching 13 bases. The CDR3 runs 16 residues. Per the germline V gene, CDR1 is SGHTA and CDR2 is FQGTGA. V shed 4 bases and J 2 bases; nucleotides not matched to a gene: 3. CDR3 region: CASSSGLAGATDTQYF. CDR3 in DNA: TGTGCCAGCAGCTCTGGACTAGCGGGGGCCACAGATACGCAGTATTTT.

The sample holds one count of this clone. The CDR3: CASSRDRGNNYGYTF. The CDR3 bases are TGTGCCAGCTCACGCGACAGGGGGAATAACTATGGCTACACCTTC. The chain carries TRBV18 and TRBJ1-2, with TRBD1 identical over 9 bases. Per germline, CDR1 KGHSH and CDR2 LQKENI. The CDR3 length is 15 residues. J was trimmed by 1 base and V by 4 bases; bases with no gene match: 4.

V and J are TRBV5-4 and TRBJ2-3, with 8 bases lining up with TRBD2. The trim removed 2 bases at V and 1 base at J, leaving 3 bases unmatched. CDR3 size: 15 residues. Looked up from germline, CDR1 is SGHNT and CDR2 is YYREEE (reference sequence). The CDR3 here is CASSFISGGTDTQYF. Written as DNA, the CDR3 is TGTGCCAGCAGCTTTATTAGCGGGGGCACAGATACGCAGTATTTT.

On this clone itself: A junction end diverges from the germline sequence, so it may reflect a read error. The V and J genes are TRBV9 and TRBJ1-5; TRBD1 matches 10 bases. Germline-derived CDR1 and CDR2 are SGDLS and YYNGEE. The CDR3 is made up of 15 amino acids. CDR3 sequence: CASSVGTGASGPQHF. The CDR3 DNA sequence: TGTGCCAGTAGCGTAGGGACAGGGGCCTCAGGGCCCCAGCATTTT.

This clone was counted between two and nine times. Other DNA sequences in this specimen translate into the identical CDR3. V and J are TRBV6-5 and TRBJ1-2; D might be TRBD1 (5 bases). Germline CDR1 is MNHEY and CDR2 is SVGAGI. V was trimmed by 7 bases and J by 0 bases, leaving 6 bases between them. CDR3 length: 12 residues. The CDR3 sequence: CASKGTNYGYTF. The DNA for the CDR3 is TGTGCCAGCAAGGGGACTAACTATGGCTACACCTTC.

Turning to this clone: Likely a read error: the CDR3 ends without its conserved phenylalanine or tryptophan. It is unclear where the CDR3 begins or ends on the DNA, so no DNA is shown, and the CDR3 is as TCRdb lists it. The chain uses TRBV6-1 and TRBJ2-3; the D call in the table, TRBD2, was not verified against the DNA. The CDR3 has 15 residues if both end residues are counted. Germline loops: CDR1 MNHNS, CDR2 SASEGT. CDR3 protein: CASSEPPVGTRGIYT.

The chain combines TRBV28 with TRBJ1-2; perhaps TRBD1 as D (5 bases). This CDR3 contains 11 residues. The germline gives CDR1 MDHEN, CDR2 SYDVKM. Trimming shortened V by 8 bases and J by 2 bases, and 6 bases separated the two germline ends. DNA for the CDR3: TGTGCCAGCGCAGGGAACTATGGCTACACCTTC. Translating gives CASAGNYGYTF.

This clone was counted once. V gene TRBV7-6 combines with J gene TRBJ1-1, with 7 bases that match TRBD1. J was trimmed by 2 bases and V by 5 bases; bases with no gene match: 14. This CDR3 is built from 17 residues. The germline V gene encodes CDR1 SGHVS and CDR2 FNYEAQ. The DNA of the CDR3 is TGTGCCAGCAGCCCCCAATCCGGGACAGACATCAACACTGAAGCTTTCTTT. Its translation: CASSPQSGTDINTEAFF.

The chain employs TRBV6-5 and TRBJ2-5; tentative D call: TRBD1 (5 bases). From germline, CDR1 is MNHEY and CDR2 SVGAGI. There are 12 residues in the CDR3. Deletions cut 8 bases from V and 6 bases from J, with 13 bases between. The CDR3 region has the DNA TGTGCCAGCGGCAGGGTTACGAAGACCCAGTACTTC. Translation: CASGRVTKTQYF.

The chain has TRBV27 and TRBJ2-1; 9 bases match TRBD2. CDR3 length equals 13 residues. J lost 7 bases, V lost 8 bases, and 6 bases had no gene match. Germline V gives CDR1 MNHEY, CDR2 SMNVEV (reference sequence). CDR3 region: CASQGLAGNEQFF. In nucleotides, the CDR3 is TGTGCCAGCCAGGGACTAGCAGGGAATGAGCAGTTCTTC.